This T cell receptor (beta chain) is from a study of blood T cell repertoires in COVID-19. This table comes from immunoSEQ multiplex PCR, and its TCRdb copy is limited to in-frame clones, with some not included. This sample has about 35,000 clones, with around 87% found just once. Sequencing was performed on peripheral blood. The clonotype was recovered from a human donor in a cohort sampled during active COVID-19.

This CDR3 is CAISDPGQLSSYEQYF. The CDR3 DNA sequence: TGTGCCATCAGTGACCCGGGACAGCTTTCCTCCTACGAGCAGTACTTC. This chain links TRBV10-3 with TRBJ2-7, with 7 bases that match TRBD1. The CDR3 length is 16 residues. Germline CDR1 and CDR2: ENHRY and SYGVKD. V dropped 3 bases and J dropped 0; count of bases not matched to a gene: 8.